The 13 T cell receptor beta chains in this list originate from one sample, sequenced in a study of identical twins (dated by TCRdb to about 2016). Receptors were amplified or captured by 5' RACE. Sequencing was carried out with an Illumina HiSeq 2000. In TCRdb, the public reads were trimmed at Q25 with fastp and aligned with MiXCR, with productive beta chains retained. When rows share a CDR3 protein, they turn into one entry using the most common DNA and genes. The sample includes 500,000 or so distinct CDR3 sequences, with roughly an eighth observed a single time. The top ten clonotypes cover 0.95% to 1% of the sample. This sample also appeared in a second study, on yellow fever vaccine responses in identical twins.

Material for sequencing was CD4+ T cells sorted from blood. The receptors derive from a woman in her late teens or twenties in good health.

This clonotype was observed many times. The chain recombines TRBV29-1 with TRBJ2-1; D may be TRBD1 (6 bases). This CDR3 spans 12 amino acids. Germline V gene data show CDR1 as SQVTM and CDR2 as ANQGSEA. V shed 3 bases and J shed 7 bases, with 10 bases lying between them. CDR3 nucleotide sequence: TGCAGCGTTGATGTAGGGGGAAATGAGCAGTTCTTC. Its protein is CSVDVGGNEQFF.

V gene TRBV6-5 combines with J gene TRBJ2-7; no reliable D call. Germline values: CDR1 MNHEY, CDR2 SVGAGI. V was shortened by 2 bases and J by 0 bases, with 8 bases between the two germline ends. CDR3 length equals 14 residues. CDR3 coding DNA: TGTGCCAGCAGTTACAGAGAGAGCTCCTACGAGCAGTACTTC. It specifies CASSYRESSYEQYF.

There are many counts of this clonotype. V usage is TRBV7-9 and J usage is TRBJ1-6, with a possible D match to TRBD1 (6 bases). The germline V and J ends were trimmed by 4 bases and 8 bases, with 6 bases remaining between them. The CDR3 loop spans 12 amino acids. The germline V gene has CDR1 SEHNR and CDR2 FQNEAQ (reference sequence). The CDR3 region is CASSYRDSPLHF. CDR3 in DNA: TGTGCCAGCAGCTACAGGGATTCACCCCTCCACTTT.

The chain combines TRBV20-1 with TRBJ2-1; TRBD2 aligns across 9 bases. This CDR3 comprises 16 residues. Germline V gene data show CDR1 as DFQATT and CDR2 as SNEGSKA (reference sequence). V shed 6 bases and J 0 bases; nucleotides not matched to a gene: 9. The CDR3 reads CSAPAGGASSYNEQFF. As DNA, the CDR3 is TGCAGTGCCCCGGCGGGAGGGGCGAGCTCCTACAATGAGCAGTTCTTC.

This clonotype showed up just a few times. This chain links TRBV19 with TRBJ2-7; D is unclear. Looked up from germline, CDR1 is LNHDA and CDR2 is SQIVND (reference sequence). The CDR3 spans 14 residues. The ends were cut back, 4 bases at V and 0 bases at J, with 10 bases in the middle. CDR3 bases: TGTGCCAGTAGTAGGGGTTCCAGCTCCTACGAGCAGTACTTC. Translated, it gives CASSRGSSSYEQYF. The whole variable domain, remainder taken from reference TRBV19 and TRBJ2-7, is DGGITQSPKYLFRKEGQNVTLSCEQNLNHDAMYWYRQDPGQGLRLIYYSQIVNDFQKGDIAEGYSVSREKKESFPLTVTSAQKNPTAFYLCASSRGSSSYEQYFGPGTRLTVT.

The rearrangement links TRBV7-2 to TRBJ2-3; D remains unclear. The V and J ends lost 6 bases and 1 base respectively, with 8 bases between them. This CDR3 comprises 13 residues. Germline V CDR1 and CDR2: SGHTA, FQGNSA. The CDR3 DNA reads as TGTGCCAGCAGACGGATTGGCACAGATACGCAGTATTTT. It specifies CASRRIGTDTQYF.

Only a few counts were recorded for this clonotype. This rearrangement joins TRBV12-3 or TRBV12-4 to TRBJ2-7, with TRBD2 matching 7 bases. This CDR3 is 15 amino acids long. The ends lost 2 bases at V and 0 bases at J; junction bases unmatched: 4. The DNA for the CDR3 is TGTGCCAGCAGTTTATTGAGCGGGGTCTCCTACGAGCAGTACTTC. This gives the protein CASSLLSGVSYEQYF.

This clonotype has only a few counts. This chain uses TRBV6-1 with TRBJ2-7, with D possibly being TRBD1 (5 bases). Trimming took 5 bases from V and 8 from J, leaving 13 bases between them. This CDR3 has 12 residues. From germline, CDR1 is MNHNS and CDR2 SASEGT. Here the CDR3 DNA reads TGTGCCAGCAGTCCACAGGAATCTAAGCAGTACTTC. The encoded protein is CASSPQESKQYF.

This clonotype was seen more than once but under ten times. The V gene is TRBV7-2, the J gene TRBJ1-1, with 9 positions matching TRBD1. This CDR3 comprises 13 residues. Trimming at V came to 8 bases and at J to 7 bases, leaving 8 bases not matched to a gene. The germline V gene encodes CDR1 SGHTA and CDR2 FQGNSA. Here the CDR3 DNA reads TGTGCCAGCCTCATGACAGGGGGAAGTGAAGCTTTCTTT. Translating it yields CASLMTGGSEAFF. Complete variable domain (other parts from reference TRBV7-2 and TRBJ1-1): GAGVSQSPSNKVTEKGKDVELRCDPISGHTALYWYRQSLGQGLEFLIYFQGNSAPDKSGLPSDRFSAERTGGSVSTLTIQRTQQEDSAVYLCASLMTGGSEAFFGQGTRLTVV.

This clonotype has ten or more counts. The genes are TRBV29-1 and TRBJ2-7; no definite D call. The germline V gene encodes CDR1 SQVTM and CDR2 ANQGSEA. Trimming took 5 bases from V and 0 from J, leaving 5 bases between them. CDR3 size: 11 residues. CDR3 protein: CSVQSSYEQYF. The CDR3 DNA follows: TGCAGCGTTCAAAGCTCCTACGAGCAGTACTTC.

The genes are TRBV2 and TRBJ2-1; 11 bases map to TRBD2. V lost 7 bases and J lost 7; bases outside the gene matches: 24. The CDR3 has 20 residues. Per germline, CDR1 SNHLY and CDR2 FYNNEI. The CDR3 loop reads CASMDSPGASGGSLGNEQFF. The CDR3 nucleotides are TGTGCCAGCATGGATTCCCCGGGGGCTAGCGGGGGGTCATTGGGGAATGAGCAGTTCTTC.

This sequence joins TRBV20-1 and TRBJ2-3; D is undetermined. V lost 1 base to trimming and J lost 2 bases, with 10 bases between them. This CDR3 is built from 14 residues. The germline V gene encodes CDR1 DFQATT and CDR2 SNEGSKA (reference sequence). The CDR3 region has the DNA TGCAGTGCTAGAGGCCAGTCCGTCACAGATACGCAGTATTTT. Translating gives CSARGQSVTDTQYF.

This chain uses TRBV20-1 with TRBJ2-1, with D perhaps TRBD2 (5 bases). Trimming shortened V by 0 bases and J by 8 bases, and 17 bases separated the two germline ends. CDR3 length: 15 amino acids. The germline CDR1 and CDR2 sequences are DFQATT and SNEGSKA (reference sequence). The CDR3 spells CSARDRLGGRDEQFF. Here the CDR3 DNA reads TGCAGTGCTAGAGATAGGCTAGGAGGTAGAGATGAGCAGTTCTTC.